Listed here are 8 T cell receptor beta chains from one sample, sequenced in a study of siplizumab effects on memory and regulatory T cells. Clones were read by immunoSEQ multiplex PCR, and TCRdb kept only the in-frame ones, dropping some. Among tens of thousands of clones, about 93% were seen once, and the ten largest hold roughly 0.29%. Sequenced material: non-Treg CD4+ T cells sorted from blood. The receptors stem from a human donor in good health.

V and J are TRBV2 and TRBJ1-1; possible D gene TRBD1, 5 bases. The CDR3 length is 14 residues. The V end lost 7 bases, the J end lost 1 base, and 13 bases lay between the germline ends. Germline V CDR1 and CDR2: SNHLY, FYNNEI. The CDR3 DNA follows: TGTGCCAGCACCGAGGGGCGGTGGAACACTGAAGCTTTCTTT. It yields the protein CASTEGRWNTEAFF.

The chain uses TRBV10-2 and TRBJ1-3; TRBD1 is a possible D gene (5 bases). Trimming pared 7 bases from V and 12 bases from J, leaving 16 bases between. CDR3 size: 12 residues. Germline-derived CDR1 and CDR2 are WSHSY and SAAADI. CDR3 in DNA: TGCGCCAGCACCCGAGGGCAGGGTGACATATATTTT. This gives the protein CASTRGQGDIYF.

The V and J genes are TRBV4-3 and TRBJ1-4; a weak D match, TRBD1 (5 bases). This CDR3 has 13 residues. Per germline, CDR1 LGHNA and CDR2 YSLEER. Trimming left V 1 base short and J 10 bases short, with 10 bases between. The CDR3 DNA reads TGCGCCAGCAGCCAAGGGAGGGACGGAAAACTGTTTTTT. It is translated as CASSQGRDGKLFF.

This clone has only a few counts. CDR3 sequence (DNA): TGTGCCAGCAGTGACGCAGGGTTGAATGGAAACACCATATATTTT. Protein sequence: CASSDAGLNGNTIYF. The rearrangement uses TRBV5-8 and TRBJ1-3, with D tentatively TRBD1 (5 bases). Germline lookup yields CDR1 SGHTS and CDR2 YDEGEE. The CDR3 spans 15 residues. The V end lost 5 bases, the J end lost 3 bases, and 15 bases lay between the germline ends.

The rearrangement links TRBV5-1 to TRBJ2-1, with D possibly TRBD1 on 6 matching bases. Per germline, CDR1 SGHRS and CDR2 YFSETQ. The CDR3 is 15 residues long. The V end was cut by 0 bases, the J end by 2 bases, with 9 bases between. The CDR3 loop reads CASSLGRGAYNEQFF. DNA for the CDR3: TGCGCCAGCAGCTTGGGCAGGGGCGCCTACAATGAGCAGTTCTTC. Drawing the rest from reference TRBV5-1 and TRBJ2-1, the complete variable domain is KAGVTQTPRYLIKTRGQQVTLSCSPISGHRSVSWYQQTPGQGLQFLFEYFSETQRNKGNFPGRFSGRQFSNSRSEMNVSTLELGDSALYLCASSLGRGAYNEQFFGPGTRLTVL.

For the CDR3, the DNA is TGTGCCAGTAGTATAGGGATTAGTCGCTACGAGCAGTACTTC. Amino acids: CASSIGISRYEQYF. This chain links TRBV19 with TRBJ2-7; the D is unclear. The CDR3 is 14 residues long. Germline values: CDR1 LNHDA, CDR2 SQIVND (reference sequence). Trimming removed 1 base at V and 3 bases at J, with 10 bases between.

The V gene is TRBV9, the J gene TRBJ2-7; D might be TRBD2 (6 bases). Looked up from germline, CDR1 is SGDLS and CDR2 is YYNGEE. The ends were cut back, 0 bases at V and 3 bases at J, with 10 bases in the middle. This CDR3 spans 14 amino acids. As DNA, the CDR3 is TGTGCCAGCAGCGTAGGGGTGGAGGGCTACGAGCAGTACTTC. Its protein product is CASSVGVEGYEQYF. Full variable domain (missing parts from reference TRBV9 and TRBJ2-7): DSGVTQTPKHLITATGQRVTLRCSPRSGDLSVYWYQQSLDQGLQFLIQYYNGEERAKGNILERFSAQQFPDLHSELNLSSLELGDSALYFCASSVGVEGYEQYFGPGTRLTVT.

The chain joins TRBV21-1 to TRBJ1-5; the listed D gene, TRBD1, was not tested against the DNA. TRBV21-1 is assigned pseudogene status. The CDR3 sequence is 17 residues long. The CDR3 DNA is TGTGCCAGCGGGGAACGGTACCCCAGGGGCAGCAATCAGCCCCAGCATTTT. Residues: CASGERYPRGSNQPQHF.